The 30 T cell receptor beta chains below all came from one sample that was sequenced in a study of blood T cell repertoires in COVID-19. TCRdb's table, derived via immunoSEQ multiplex PCR, lists solely in-frame clones and lacks some. The table has approximately 120,000 clones, 85% seen once. Sequencing input: peripheral blood. The receptors here all came from a woman older than 75 with COVID-19, enrolled during active disease.

The chain recombines TRBV6-6 with TRBJ2-3; 8 nucleotides agree with TRBD2. The germline gives CDR1 MNHNY, CDR2 SVGAGI (reference sequence). The CDR3 is 14 residues long. Trimming cost V 7 bases and J 2 bases; bases outside gene matches: 5. DNA of the CDR3: TGTGCCAGCACCGGGGGGGGATCCACAGATACGCAGTATTTT. This translates into CASTGGGSTDTQYF.

Only one count was recorded for this clone. This rearrangement joins TRBV28 to TRBJ2-1; tentatively, D is TRBD1 (6 bases). The germline V gene has CDR1 MDHEN and CDR2 SYDVKM. V was clipped by 2 bases and J by 9 bases, with 26 bases between them. The CDR3 loop spans 18 amino acids. Written as DNA, the CDR3 is TGTGCCAGCAGTTTAGTTAGCAGGGGCCGGGTAGCCCTGACTGAGCAGTTCTTC. Its translation is CASSLVSRGRVALTEQFF.

The rearrangement uses TRBV7-2 and TRBJ1-2; possible D gene TRBD1, 5 bases. V was cut by 5 bases and J by 0 bases, with 10 bases left in between. The CDR3 has 14 residues. The germline CDR1 and CDR2 sequences are SGHTA and FQGNSA. The CDR3 here is CASSQRQTNYGYTF. CDR3 in DNA: TGTGCCAGCAGCCAAAGACAGACTAACTATGGCTACACCTTC.

The rearrangement joins TRBV28 to TRBJ1-4; D ambiguous. Trimming removed 1 base at V and 3 bases at J, with 12 bases between. Germline values: CDR1 MDHEN, CDR2 SYDVKM. The CDR3 has 16 amino acids. The CDR3 DNA reads TGTGCCAGCAGTTTATACCACCCTGTAGCTAATGAAAAACTGTTTTTT. This sequence encodes CASSLYHPVANEKLFF.

J is TRBJ2-2 and V is TRBV9, with a possible D match to TRBD2 (6 bases). This CDR3 contains 16 residues. Germline assignment: CDR1 SGDLS and CDR2 YYNGEE. V lost 0 bases and J 0 bases, leaving 9 bases between the germline ends. The CDR3 region has the DNA TGTGCCAGCAGCGTAGTTCCTAGCGCGAACACCGGGGAGCTGTTTTTT. Translation: CASSVVPSANTGELFF.

This chain uses TRBV18 with TRBJ2-2; the D gene is possibly TRBD1 (5 bases). In germline, CDR1 is KGHSH, CDR2 LQKENI. Trimming removed 1 base at V and 3 bases at J, with 12 bases between. The CDR3 length is 16 residues. CDR3: CASSPLPGFDTGELFF. CDR3 nucleotides: TGTGCCAGCTCACCACTACCAGGGTTCGACACCGGGGAGCTGTTTTTT.

The V call is TRBV13, the J call TRBJ1-2, with 9 bases lining up with TRBD1. The germline V gene has CDR1 PRHDT and CDR2 FYEKMQ (reference sequence). The CDR3 is 16 residues long. Losses at the gene ends were 3 bases for V and 4 bases for J; bases not matched to a gene: 9. The CDR3 sequence is CASSFFGTGWIYGYTF. The DNA for the CDR3 is TGTGCCAGCAGCTTTTTCGGGACAGGGTGGATCTATGGCTACACCTTC.

This chain joins TRBV6-1 and TRBJ1-3; D perhaps matches TRBD1 (6 bases). V lost 0 bases and J lost 4, with 7 bases in between. Germline loops: CDR1 MNHNS, CDR2 SASEGT. The CDR3 spans 14 residues. As DNA, the CDR3 is TGTGCCAGCAGTGAAGCGGACAGCGGAAACACCATATATTTT. Amino acids: CASSEADSGNTIYF.

The gene calls are TRBV18 and TRBJ2-5, with D possibly TRBD1 on 6 matching bases. The CDR3 has 16 residues. Trimming stripped 1 base from V and 9 bases from J, with 21 bases between. Germline V lookup: CDR1 KGHSH, CDR2 LQKENI. The chain's CDR3 is CASSPLKPTSPGAQYF. The CDR3 nucleotides are TGTGCCAGCTCACCACTTAAACCTACTTCGCCAGGGGCCCAGTACTTC.

This chain joins TRBV29-1 and TRBJ1-3; D gene uncertain. With 4 bases removed from V and 1 base from J, the gap between germline ends came to 8 bases. There are 13 residues in the CDR3. Germline V gene sequence: CDR1 SQVTM, CDR2 ANQGSEA. CDR3 amino acids: CSVVSGSGNTIYF. The DNA of the CDR3 is TGCAGCGTTGTATCGGGGTCTGGAAACACCATATATTTT.

The chain carries TRBV11-3 and TRBJ2-2; unclear D gene. CDR1 is SGHNT and CDR2 is YENEEA in the germline V gene. Trimming cost V 2 bases and J 6 bases, with 10 bases left between them. The CDR3 has 14 residues. In DNA, the CDR3 is TGTGCCAGCAGCTTATATTCGGGTTCCGGGGAGCTGTTTTTT. Protein: CASSLYSGSGELFF. The variable domain in full, with the rest retrieved from reference TRBV11-3 and TRBJ2-2, is EAGVVQSPRYKIIEKKQPVAFWCNPISGHNTLYWYLQNLGQGPELLIRYENEEAVDDSQLPKDRFSAERLKGVDSTLKIQPAELGDSAVYLCASSLYSGSGELFFGEGSRLTVL.

This clone has more than one count but fewer than ten. The chain combines TRBV7-2 with TRBJ1-5; D is unclear. Germline V gene sequence: CDR1 SGHTA, CDR2 FQGNSA. Trimming cost V 0 bases and J 4 bases, with 7 bases left between them. There are 14 residues in the CDR3. The DNA of the CDR3 is TGTGCCAGCAGCTTAGCTTCTAGGAATCAGCCCCAGCATTTT. It encodes CASSLASRNQPQHF.

J is TRBJ1-1 and V is TRBV7-3; unclear D gene. Trimming cost V 5 bases and J 1 base, with 11 bases left between them. CDR3 size: 14 residues. Per germline, CDR1 SGHTA and CDR2 FQGTGA. CDR3 amino acids: CASSPTRGNTEAFF. CDR3 sequence (DNA): TGTGCCAGCAGCCCGACTAGAGGGAACACTGAAGCTTTCTTT.

This clone occurred a few times. This rearrangement joins TRBV5-6 to TRBJ2-5, with TRBD2 matching over 14 bases. Germline-derived CDR1 and CDR2 are SGHDT and YYEEEE. The trim removed 4 bases at V and 2 bases at J, leaving 13 bases unmatched. The length of the CDR3 is 19 residues. The CDR3 region has the DNA TGTGCCAGCAGCCCCGGGACTAGCGGGAGCGGATTTGGTCAAGAGACCCAGTACTTC. As protein: CASSPGTSGSGFGQETQYF.

The chain recombines TRBV2 with TRBJ2-2; weak D call: TRBD2 (6 bases). This CDR3 region has 14 residues. Germline V gene data show CDR1 as SNHLY and CDR2 as FYNNEI. Trimming removed 4 bases at V and 7 bases at J, with 13 bases between. Here the CDR3 reads CASSGGLRGGELFF. DNA of the CDR3: TGTGCCAGCAGTGGGGGACTTCGAGGCGGGGAGCTGTTTTTT. Looking up the rest from reference TRBV2 and TRBJ2-2 gives the full variable domain: EPEVTQTPSHQVTQMGQEVILRCVPISNHLYFYWYRQILGQKVEFLVSFYNNEISEKSEIFDDQFSVERPDGSNFTLKIRSTKLEDSAMYFCASSGGLRGGELFFGEGSRLTVL.

CDR3 sequence (DNA): TGTGCCAGCAGGAGAGCCTTGAACACTGAAGCTTTCTTT. Translated, it gives CASRRALNTEAFF. The chain links TRBV3-1 (or the pseudogene TRBV3-2) to TRBJ1-1; D is unresolved. The V end was cut by 6 bases, the J end by 0 bases, with 8 bases between. Germline CDR1 LGHDT, CDR2 YNNKEL (reference sequence). CDR3 length equals 13 residues.

This clone was picked up a small number of times. The J gene is TRBJ2-2, the V gene TRBV7-2; 9 nucleotides align to TRBD1. This CDR3 spans 16 amino acids. The trim removed 6 bases at V and 4 bases at J, leaving 9 bases unmatched. Germline loops: CDR1 SGHTA, CDR2 FQGNSA. Here the CDR3 reads CASSLRDRDFTGELFF. The CDR3 DNA reads as TGTGCCAGCAGTCTCCGGGACAGGGACTTCACCGGGGAGCTGTTTTTT.

V is TRBV27 and J is TRBJ1-1; 7 nucleotides line up with TRBD1. After removal of 6 bases from V and 7 bases from J, the junction contained 8 bases not matched to a gene. The CDR3 consists of 13 residues. CDR1 is MNHEY, CDR2 SMNVEV, per germline (reference sequence). The chain's CDR3 is CASSLTGRNEAFF. DNA of the CDR3: TGTGCCAGCAGCCTGACAGGGAGGAATGAAGCTTTCTTT.

In the case of this clone: Distinct nucleotide sequences in the sample also encode this CDR3. The V gene is TRBV7-9, the J gene TRBJ1-1; 8 bases are a match to TRBD1. The CDR3 contains 15 residues. CDR1 is SEHNR and CDR2 is FQNEAQ in the germline V gene (reference sequence). Trimming at V came to 3 bases and at J to 2 bases, leaving 5 bases not matched to a gene. The CDR3: CASSFEGQANTEAFF. For the CDR3, the DNA is TGTGCCAGCAGCTTCGAGGGACAGGCAAACACTGAAGCTTTCTTT.

This chain joins TRBV3-1 (or the pseudogene TRBV3-2) and TRBJ2-7; TRBD1 aligns across 8 bases. CDR3 length equals 18 residues. J gave up 1 base and V 0 bases, and 11 bases lay outside the gene matches. Germline CDR1 reads LGHDT; CDR2 reads YNNKEL (reference sequence). This chain's CDR3 is CASSQDSPGGPVSYEQYF. CDR3 coding DNA: TGTGCCAGCAGCCAAGATTCTCCAGGGGGCCCGGTTTCCTACGAGCAGTACTTC.

This clone was seen just once. The rearrangement joins TRBV4-1 to TRBJ1-1; 7 nucleotides match TRBD1. CDR1 and CDR2 from the germline V gene are MGHRA and YSYEKL. Trimming at V came to 1 base and at J to 5 bases, leaving 4 bases not matched to a gene. CDR3 length: 14 amino acids. The CDR3 spells CASSQGGQTTEAFF. CDR3 DNA sequence: TGCGCCAGCAGCCAAGGGGGACAGACTACTGAAGCTTTCTTT.

Concerning this clone itself: Other DNA sequences in this specimen translate into the identical CDR3. The chain links TRBV3-1 (or the pseudogene TRBV3-2) to TRBJ2-3, with a possible D match to TRBD2 (5 bases). From germline, CDR1 is LGHDT and CDR2 YNNKEL (reference sequence). The V end lost 1 base, the J end lost 5 bases, and 19 bases lay between the germline ends. The length of the CDR3 is 17 residues. The DNA of the CDR3 is TGTGCCAGCAGCCAAGGGAGGAGTCGGGGATCCGGAGATACGCAGTATTTT. Its protein product is CASSQGRSRGSGDTQYF.

The chain links TRBV14 to TRBJ2-5, with D unresolved. The V gene lost 1 base and the J gene lost 5 bases, with 17 bases spanning the gap. Germline V gene sequence: CDR1 SGHDN, CDR2 FVKESK. CDR3 size: 16 residues. The CDR3 here is CASSQAIQSPQETQYF. The CDR3 coding sequence is TGTGCCAGCAGCCAAGCTATACAGAGCCCTCAGGAGACCCAGTACTTC.

The chain joins TRBV19 to TRBJ2-1, with 12 bases fitting TRBD2. Germline V gene lookup returns CDR1 LNHDA and CDR2 SQIVND (reference sequence). Trimming removed 8 bases from V and 1 base from J; junction bases left unmatched: 6. The CDR3 covers 16 residues. CDR3 in amino acids: CASGTSGLLSYNEQFF. The CDR3 DNA reads TGTGCCAGTGGGACTAGCGGGCTTCTTTCCTACAATGAGCAGTTCTTC.

The chain employs TRBV6-2 or TRBV6-3 and TRBJ2-3, with D uncertain. Deletions cut 0 bases from V and 2 bases from J, with 12 bases between. This CDR3 is built from 16 residues. Looked up from germline, CDR1 is MNHEY and CDR2 is SVGEGT. In DNA, the CDR3 is TGTGCCAGCAGTTACTCTGCGGAGATACTCACAGATACGCAGTATTTT. Amino acid sequence: CASSYSAEILTDTQYF.

For this clone: At one end the junction does not follow the germline gene, possibly because of a read error. This chain uses TRBV2 with TRBJ1-3; D is ambiguous. Germline V CDR1 and CDR2: SNHLY, FYNNEI. CDR3 length: 14 residues. CDR3 nucleotide sequence: TGTGCCAGCAGTGGTTCTAGCTCTGCAAACACCATATATTTT. Amino acid sequence: CASSGSSSANTIYF.

This sequence joins TRBV7-7 and TRBJ2-1, with 7 bases aligning to TRBD2. The CDR3 spans 16 residues. The ends lost 5 bases at V and 9 bases at J; junction bases unmatched: 16. Germline assignment: CDR1 SSHAT and CDR2 FNYEAQ (reference sequence). CDR3 nucleotides: TGTGCCAGCAGCCCCACCGAGACCCGACTAGCTGGTGAGCAGTTCTTC. Its protein is CASSPTETRLAGEQFF.

The chain recombines TRBV11-2 with TRBJ2-7; 11 bases line up with TRBD1. The ends lost 7 bases at V and 10 bases at J; junction bases unmatched: 12. The CDR3 extends over 14 amino acids. Germline CDR1 and CDR2: SGHAT and FQNNGV. CDR3 in amino acids: CASTYPGQGVIQYF. The DNA for the CDR3 is TGTGCCAGCACCTACCCGGGACAGGGGGTGATCCAGTACTTC.

The chain joins TRBV5-1 to TRBJ1-5, with TRBD1 identical over 8 bases. V shed 4 bases, J shed 0 bases, and the junction held 6 bases outside the gene matches. CDR3 length: 16 amino acids. CDR1 and CDR2 from the germline V gene are SGHRS and YFSETQ. The CDR3 nucleotides read TGCGCCAGCAGCCCGGACAGGGCGGGTAGCAATCAGCCCCAGCATTTT. Translating gives CASSPDRAGSNQPQHF.

This chain uses TRBV5-1 with TRBJ1-4, with D hard to call. This CDR3 spans 14 amino acids. Germline-derived CDR1 and CDR2 are SGHRS and YFSETQ. The ends were cut back, 1 base at V and 7 bases at J, with 11 bases in the middle. CDR3 region: CASSLTLGLEKLFF. For the CDR3, the DNA is TGCGCCAGCAGCTTGACTTTAGGACTTGAAAAACTGTTTTTT.